This T cell receptor beta chain was documented in a study of graft-versus-host responses after intestinal transplantation. Study in general: Each recipient received a multivisceral, liver-intestinal, or isolated intestinal graft. Anti-thymocyte globulin served as induction for all recipients, who then took tacrolimus and steroids for about three years. Study-level points and caveats: Some GvH clones were seen earlier in gut or blood, suggesting intestinal origin.

Profiled with immunoSEQ multiplex PCR; TCRdb holds only in-frame clones, not every one. The top ten clones hold 5% to 6.5% of a sample with about 92,000 clones, about nine tenths of them seen once. Germline V gives CDR1 SGHDT, CDR2 YYEEEE. V lost 4 bases to trimming and J lost 0 bases, with 14 bases between them. The CDR3 has 15 amino acids. A word on this clone: The antigen remains unidentified.

This clonotype originated in a human donor who received an intestinal transplant. The sample in question was unstimulated CD8+ T cells sorted from spleen or lymph node cells, obtained before intestinal transplant. The chain couples TRBV5-6 to TRBJ2-7, with D perhaps being TRBD1 or TRBD2 (5 bases each). This CDR3 is CASSPGTWSSYEQYF. CDR3 DNA: TGTGCCAGCAGCCCAGGGACCTGGAGCTCCTACGAGCAGTACTTC.